What follows are 23 T cell receptor beta chains derived from one specimen sequenced in a study of cytomegalovirus exposure and HLA in healthy donors. PCR amplification relied on 60 Vbeta primers (plus 13 Jbeta primers). Measured with immunoSEQ multiplex PCR; TCRdb has only the in-frame clones, and not every one. The table records about 120,000 clones, 77% of them present only once. The sequencing sample was made of PBMCs. These receptor sequences come from a man aged 18 to 29 in good health and CMV-seropositive.

V is TRBV27 and J is TRBJ2-3, with 8 bases matching TRBD1. The CDR3 loop spans 20 amino acids. Germline V gives CDR1 MNHEY, CDR2 SMNVEV (reference sequence). The junction had 14 bases not matched to a gene; V was cut back by 0 bases and J by 0 bases. Written as DNA, the CDR3 is TGTGCCAGCAGTTTATCCGGTCAGGGGGCGTTGTTTAAGAGCACAGATACGCAGTATTTT. Translation gives CASSLSGQGALFKSTDTQYF.

The V call is TRBV27, the J call TRBJ1-6; D might be TRBD1 (6 bases). V was clipped by 8 bases and J by 8 bases, with 19 bases between them. The germline CDR1 and CDR2 sequences are MNHEY and SMNVEV (reference sequence). The CDR3 is 15 residues long. The CDR3 DNA reads TGTGCCAGCGCCAGAAACAGGGAGAGGGATTCACCCCTCCACTTT. This translates into CASARNRERDSPLHF.

The chain uses TRBV7-8 and TRBJ1-5; D not certain. The germline gives CDR1 SGHVS, CDR2 FQNEAQ. The CDR3 extends over 17 amino acids. Trimming took 1 base from V and 0 from J, leaving 13 bases between them. The CDR3 here is CASSLVEENYSNQPQHF. The DNA for the CDR3 is TGTGCCAGCAGCTTAGTCGAGGAGAACTATAGCAATCAGCCCCAGCATTTT.

The chain joins TRBV5-1 to TRBJ2-7; a weak D match, TRBD2 (6 bases). Germline V gene lookup returns CDR1 SGHRS and CDR2 YFSETQ. V gave up 0 bases and J gave up 2 bases, with 9 bases separating them. This CDR3 has 14 amino acids. The CDR3 DNA follows: TGCGCCAGCAGCTTGGGCGGGATGACCTACGAGCAGTACTTC. Its protein product is CASSLGGMTYEQYF.

The rearrangement joins TRBV9 to TRBJ2-4, with D maybe TRBD1 (5 bases). The germline V gene encodes CDR1 SGDLS and CDR2 YYNGEE. The germline V and J ends were trimmed by 1 base and 12 bases, with 11 bases remaining between them. The CDR3 is 12 residues long. In DNA, the CDR3 is TGTGCCAGCAGCGTATCCAATGACAGTCAGTACTTC. Its protein product is CASSVSNDSQYF.

The chain combines TRBV7-8 with TRBJ2-7, with 8 bases fitting TRBD1. This CDR3 region has 14 residues. CDR1 SGHVS and CDR2 FQNEAQ come from the germline V gene. V shed 3 bases and J 2 bases; nucleotides not matched to a gene: 3. CDR3 bases: TGTGCCAGCAGCTTCAGGACAGGGACCTACGAGCAGTACTTC. Protein product: CASSFRTGTYEQYF. The full variable domain, in which reference TRBV7-8 and TRBJ2-7 provide the parts outside the CDR3, is GAGVSQSPRYKVAKRGQDVALRCDPISGHVSLFWYQQALGQGPEFLTYFQNEAQLDKSGLPSDRFFAERPEGSVSTLKIQRTQQEDSAVYLCASSFRTGTYEQYFGPGTRLTVT.

This clone was counted between two and nine times. One end of the junction is discordant with germline, which a read error may explain. This sequence joins TRBV7-9 and TRBJ2-1; weak D call: TRBD2 (6 bases). Germline V gene lookup returns CDR1 SEHNR and CDR2 FQNEAQ (reference sequence). This CDR3 comprises 16 residues. CDR3 DNA: TGTGCCAGCAGACGGGGACTCCAGGCGGATTACAGTGAGCAGTTCTTC. Translating gives CASRRGLQADYSEQFF. Supplemented by reference TRBV7-9 and TRBJ2-1, the full variable domain reads DTGVSQNPRHKITKRGQNVTFRCDPISEHNRLYWYRQTLGQGPEFLTYFQNEAQLEKSRLLSDRFSAERPKGSFSTLEIQRTEQGDSAMYLCASRRGLQADYSEQFFGPGTRLTVL.

The gene calls are TRBV29-1 and TRBJ1-2; 7 bases match TRBD1. Germline lookup yields CDR1 SQVTM and CDR2 ANQGSEA. The CDR3 contains 12 residues. The J segment lost 4 bases and the V segment lost 7 bases, leaving 6 bases of the junction unmatched. The CDR3 DNA follows: TGCAGCGCCGAGGACAGGACCTATGGCTACACCTTC. It yields the protein CSAEDRTYGYTF.

V and J are TRBV4-1 and TRBJ1-1; D is possibly TRBD1 (5 bases). Germline CDR1 is MGHRA and CDR2 is YSYEKL. The CDR3 covers 15 residues. The germline V and J ends were trimmed by 3 bases and 0 bases, with 11 bases remaining between them. CDR3 bases: TGCGCCAGCAGCCAGCCTGGACACCTGAACACTGAAGCTTTCTTT. Translating it yields CASSQPGHLNTEAFF.

The chain is built from TRBV6-1 and TRBJ2-7; D unclear. V dropped 1 base and J dropped 3 bases, with 7 bases sitting between them. Germline CDR1 MNHNS, CDR2 SASEGT. This CDR3 has 13 residues. CDR3 region: CASSEGLSYEQYF. The CDR3 DNA reads as TGTGCCAGCAGTGAAGGACTGAGCTACGAGCAGTACTTC.

The chain employs TRBV25-1 and TRBJ1-4; D is uncertain. This CDR3 contains 15 residues. Germline assignment: CDR1 MGHDK and CDR2 SYGVNS. The V end was cut by 3 bases, the J end by 5 bases, with 13 bases between. CDR3 DNA: TGTGCCAGCAGTGACTCGACACAGCTCAATGAAAAACTGTTTTTT. Translating it yields CASSDSTQLNEKLFF.

The V and J genes are TRBV15 and TRBJ1-5; D gene uncertain. Germline CDR1 LNHNV, CDR2 YYDKDF (reference sequence). Trimming removed 0 bases at V and 2 bases at J, with 14 bases between. The CDR3 is 17 amino acids. CDR3 sequence (DNA): TGTGCCACCAGCAGAGATTGGCAGGTTGGGCGCAATCAGCCCCAGCATTTT. Its translation is CATSRDWQVGRNQPQHF.

The V call is TRBV7-6, the J call TRBJ1-3; 8 nucleotides agree with TRBD1. Germline V gives CDR1 SGHVS, CDR2 FNYEAQ. Trimming at V came to 7 bases and at J to 2 bases, leaving 7 bases not matched to a gene. The CDR3 spans 15 residues. CDR3 nucleotide sequence: TGTGCCAGCACCACGACAGGGGAAACTGGAAACACCATATATTTT. It specifies CASTTTGETGNTIYF.

The chain has TRBV7-8 and TRBJ1-1, with 7 bases aligning to TRBD1. The CDR3 runs 14 residues. Germline CDR1 is SGHVS and CDR2 is FQNEAQ. With 7 bases clipped from V and 8 bases from J, the junction kept 13 bases outside the gene matches. CDR3 region: CASTLNPDREEAFF. For the CDR3, the DNA is TGTGCCAGCACCCTTAATCCCGACAGGGAGGAAGCTTTCTTT. The whole variable domain, remainder taken from reference TRBV7-8 and TRBJ1-1, is GAGVSQSPRYKVAKRGQDVALRCDPISGHVSLFWYQQALGQGPEFLTYFQNEAQLDKSGLPSDRFFAERPEGSVSTLKIQRTQQEDSAVYLCASTLNPDREEAFFGQGTRLTVV.

The rearrangement joins TRBV19 to TRBJ2-2; 8 bases match TRBD1. CDR3 length: 16 amino acids. Germline V CDR1 and CDR2: LNHDA, SQIVND (reference sequence). Unmatched junction bases numbered 5, after V lost 5 bases and J lost 0 bases. The CDR3 nucleotides read TGTGCCAGTAGTCATCAGGGGGCTACGAACACCGGGGAGCTGTTTTTT. It specifies CASSHQGATNTGELFF.

The chain employs TRBV12-5 and TRBJ2-1; the match to TRBD2 covers 8 bases. From germline, CDR1 is LGHNT and CDR2 FRNRAP. CDR3 size: 15 residues. J lost 7 bases, V lost 5 bases, and 10 bases had no gene match. The CDR3 coding sequence is TGTGCTAGTGGTCTGTTAGCGGGATCTGGTAATGAGCAGTTCTTC. This gives the protein CASGLLAGSGNEQFF.

This clone was seen more than once but under ten times. V is TRBV6-1 and J is TRBJ1-4, with TRBD1 matching 8 bases. V lost 5 bases, J lost 6 bases, and 5 bases stayed unmatched. The germline gives CDR1 MNHNS, CDR2 SASEGT. The CDR3 runs 14 residues. This chain's CDR3 is CASSLDRVDEKLFF. As DNA, the CDR3 is TGTGCCAGCAGTTTGGACAGGGTTGATGAAAAACTGTTTTTT.

The CDR3 loop reads CASSLQGVMNTEAFF. CDR3 DNA sequence: TGTGCCAGCAGCTTGCAGGGCGTCATGAACACTGAAGCTTTCTTT. V usage is TRBV5-5 and J usage is TRBJ1-1, with D possibly TRBD1 on 5 matching bases. Germline assignment: CDR1 SGHKS and CDR2 YYEKEE (reference sequence). There are 15 residues in the CDR3. Trimming cost V 1 base and J 0 bases, with 10 bases left between them. Full variable domain (missing parts from reference TRBV5-5 and TRBJ1-1): DAGVTQSPTHLIKTRGQQVTLRCSPISGHKSVSWYQQVLGQGPQFIFQYYEKEERGRGNFPDRFSARQFPNYSSELNVNALLLGDSALYLCASSLQGVMNTEAFFGQGTRLTVV.

This chain links TRBV5-1 with TRBJ2-7; no firm D call. The V gene lost 1 base and the J gene lost 3 bases, with 8 bases spanning the gap. This CDR3 contains 13 residues. Germline V gives CDR1 SGHRS, CDR2 YFSETQ. The CDR3 region has the DNA TGCGCCAGCAGCTTGCAGGCTAACTACGAGCAGTACTTC. Translating it yields CASSLQANYEQYF.

V usage is TRBV19 and J usage is TRBJ2-7, with TRBD1 matching 7 bases. V trimming: 5 bases; J trimming: 4 bases; junction bases outside the gene matches: 17. The CDR3 covers 17 residues. CDR1 LNHDA and CDR2 SQIVND come from the germline V gene (reference sequence). CDR3 sequence: CASSALYTGATNYEQYF. CDR3 nucleotides: TGTGCCAGTAGTGCCCTTTACACAGGGGCGACTAATTACGAGCAGTACTTC.

This chain links TRBV7-8 with TRBJ2-1, with D perhaps TRBD2 (5 bases). CDR1 is SGHVS and CDR2 is FQNEAQ in the germline V gene. V was cut by 1 base and J by 11 bases, with 9 bases left in between. The CDR3 covers 12 residues. CDR3 sequence reads: CASSLDSGKQFF. CDR3 nucleotide sequence: TGTGCCAGCAGCTTAGATTCGGGGAAGCAGTTCTTC.

V is TRBV29-1 and J is TRBJ1-2; the match to TRBD1 covers 7 bases. V lost 0 bases, J lost 4 bases, and 2 bases stayed unmatched. The CDR3 is made up of 13 amino acids. The germline gives CDR1 SQVTM, CDR2 ANQGSEA. The CDR3 bases are TGCAGCGTTGAAGATCGACAGGGCTATGGCTACACCTTC. Amino acid sequence: CSVEDRQGYGYTF.

J is TRBJ1-4 and V is TRBV4-1; D uncertain. Germline CDR1 is MGHRA and CDR2 is YSYEKL. There are 12 residues in the CDR3. Between the trimmed V and J ends, which lost 1 base and 8 bases, there was a span of 5 bases. As DNA, the CDR3 is TGCGCCAGCAGCCAAGTCCAGGAAAAACTGTTTTTT. Encoded protein: CASSQVQEKLFF.